A selection of T cell receptor beta chains follows, all from one sample in a study of CD8+ T cells in alopecia areata. The repertoire was sequenced with immunoSEQ multiplex PCR; TCRdb's copy has only in-frame clones and lacks some. Found here are more than 100,000 clones, 55% of them singletons; the top ten hold about 8.8%. The sequenced sample was CD4+ T cells sorted from blood. The receptors here all came from a human donor in good health. Both conserved end residues are part of each CDR3. The D gene is left open where the match is weak.

d_gene: .
v_gene: TRBV29-1
CDR3aa: CSGGSGGGLTDTQYF

d_gene: .
v_gene: TRBV11-2
CDR3aa: CASSFSGDRTDTQYF

d_gene: .
v_gene: TRBV2
CDR3aa: CASNKLAPETQYF

d_gene: TRBD2
v_gene: TRBV5-1
CDR3aa: CASSLAGSGEQETQYF

d_gene: .
v_gene: TRBV5-1
CDR3aa: CASSFIQGRITEAFF

d_gene: .
v_gene: TRBV5-1
CDR3aa: CASSLTGQQPQHF

d_gene: .
v_gene: TRBV5-6
CDR3aa: CASSPDPGYTEAFF

d_gene: TRBD2
v_gene: TRBV6-5
CDR3aa: CASRGLAGTDTQYF

d_gene: TRBD1
v_gene: TRBV2
CDR3aa: CASRRDRAQETQYF

d_gene: .
v_gene: TRBV6-5
CDR3aa: CASRRTVKNTGELFF

d_gene: .
v_gene: TRBV29-1
CDR3aa: CSAMGSFYGYTF

d_gene: .
v_gene: TRBV20-1
CDR3aa: CSATGTQAFF

d_gene: TRBD1
v_gene: TRBV29-1
CDR3aa: CSVGGDRGQEYF

d_gene: TRBD2
v_gene: TRBV29-1
CDR3aa: CSVDGPSGGARYEQFF

d_gene: .
v_gene: TRBV23-1
CDR3aa: CASSPRGRTLNTEAFF

d_gene: .
v_gene: TRBV7-2
CDR3aa: CASSFTAPPSGANVLTF

d_gene: TRBD1
v_gene: TRBV5-6
CDR3aa: CASSFDGTGNTYEQYF

d_gene: .
v_gene: TRBV5-1
CDR3aa: CASNDPGVDTGELFF

d_gene: TRBD2
v_gene: TRBV9
CDR3aa: CASSSRLAGYNEQFF

d_gene: .
v_gene: TRBV7-8
CDR3aa: CASSLQASQYF

d_gene: .
v_gene: TRBV19
CDR3aa: CASSAPVVRRSGYTF

d_gene: TRBD2
v_gene: TRBV29-1
CDR3aa: CSVAGAGELFF

d_gene: .
v_gene: TRBV30
CDR3aa: CAWGNGGSTDTQYF

d_gene: TRBD2
v_gene: TRBV6-6
CDR3aa: CASRRAGGPRETQYF

d_gene: TRBD2
v_gene: TRBV5-4
CDR3aa: CAIGDSRGAYEQYF

d_gene: TRBD1
v_gene: TRBV18
CDR3aa: CASSPDRGTEAFF

d_gene: TRBD2
v_gene: TRBV4-1
CDR3aa: CASSLGTSRWKETQYF

d_gene: TRBD1
v_gene: TRBV5-1
CDR3aa: CASSYGQGRNSPLHF

d_gene: TRBD2
v_gene: TRBV9
CDR3aa: CASSPRLARETQYF

d_gene: .
v_gene: TRBV4-3
CDR3aa: CASSQDQAREAFF

d_gene: .
v_gene: TRBV18
CDR3aa: CASSLQGVNYGYTF

d_gene: TRBD1
v_gene: TRBV29-1
CDR3aa: CSFGEGAGQPQHF